Each of the 23 T cell receptor beta chains below was sequenced from the same sample in a study of stem cell transplantation in POMP-related autoinflammatory disease. Overall study results and limits: Fewer unique TRB V-J gene pairings were identified in patients with PRAID. PRAID patients trended toward lower TRB diversity and higher clonality in all analyzed T-cell subsets.

Produced via immunoSEQ multiplex PCR; TCRdb's table is partial and in-frame only. There are around 9,700 clones in the sample; about 89% occur only once, and around 2.5% lies in the top ten. No antigen has been identified for these receptors. The input for sequencing was CD8+ T cells from PBMCs, taken before stem cell transplantation. The receptors here all came from a human donor with POMP-related autoinflammation and immune dysregulation (PRAID).

The CDR3 here is CASSLSDNTEAFF. DNA for the CDR3: TGTGCCAGCAGTTTATCTGATAACACTGAAGCTTTCTTT. The chain employs TRBV27 and TRBJ1-1; no clear D. This CDR3 has 13 amino acids. Germline lookup yields CDR1 MNHEY and CDR2 SMNVEV (reference sequence). V was clipped by 0 bases and J by 2 bases, with 4 bases between them.

This chain uses TRBV13 with TRBJ2-3, with 15 bases fitting TRBD2. The CDR3 spans 19 residues. The V segment lost 4 bases and the J segment 4 bases; nucleotides outside the gene matches: 12. CDR1 PRHDT and CDR2 FYEKMQ come from the germline V gene (reference sequence). The CDR3 sequence is CASSSSWTSGGARPDTQYF. In DNA form, the CDR3 reads TGTGCCAGCAGCTCCTCTTGGACTAGCGGGGGGGCTCGTCCAGATACGCAGTATTTT.

The chain joins TRBV9 to TRBJ2-1, with TRBD2 identical over 7 bases. V shed 1 base and J 8 bases; nucleotides not matched to a gene: 6. CDR1 SGDLS and CDR2 YYNGEE come from the germline V gene. The CDR3 has 14 residues. The CDR3 protein is CASSVWGGSYEQFF. CDR3 nucleotide sequence: TGTGCCAGCAGCGTATGGGGGGGTTCATATGAGCAGTTCTTC.

The chain uses TRBV11-2 and TRBJ2-5; tentatively, D is TRBD1 (6 bases). CDR1 and CDR2 from the germline V gene are SGHAT and FQNNGV. The CDR3 contains 13 residues. The germline V and J ends were trimmed by 5 bases and 5 bases, with 12 bases remaining between them. CDR3 amino acids: CASSLTGTETQYF. DNA for the CDR3: TGTGCCAGCAGCCTCACAGGGACCGAGACCCAGTACTTC. Filled out from reference TRBV11-2 and TRBJ2-5, the complete variable domain reads EAGVAQSPRYKIIEKRQSVAFWCNPISGHATLYWYQQILGQGPKLLIQFQNNGVVDDSQLPKDRFSAERLKGVDSTLKIQPAKLEDSAVYLCASSLTGTETQYFGPGTRLLVL.

V usage is TRBV4-1 and J usage is TRBJ2-5, with 14 bases matching TRBD2. CDR1 and CDR2 from the germline V gene are MGHRA and YSYEKL. V shed 5 bases and J 2 bases; nucleotides not matched to a gene: 4. The CDR3 is made up of 16 amino acids. The CDR3 sequence: CASSWTSGGPQETQYF. The CDR3 nucleotides are TGCGCCAGCAGCTGGACTAGCGGGGGGCCTCAAGAGACCCAGTACTTC.

This clone was counted once. The rearrangement links TRBV29-1 to TRBJ1-2, with 9 bases lining up with TRBD1. Germline values: CDR1 SQVTM, CDR2 ANQGSEA. The CDR3 sequence is 13 residues long. With 7 bases clipped from V and 4 bases from J, the junction kept 7 bases outside the gene matches. CDR3 DNA: TGCAGCGGCCACCCGGGACAGGGCTATGGCTACACCTTC. Translated: CSGHPGQGYGYTF. Filled out from reference TRBV29-1 and TRBJ1-2, the complete variable domain reads SAVISQKPSRDICQRGTSLTIQCQVDSQVTMMFWYRQQPGQSLTLIATANQGSEATYESGFVIDKFPISRPNLTFSTLTVSNMSPEDSSIYLCSGHPGQGYGYTFGSGTRLTVV.

This sequence joins TRBV7-9 and TRBJ2-5; D remains unclear. Germline CDR1 is SEHNR and CDR2 is FQNEAQ (reference sequence). Trimming pared 4 bases from V and 4 bases from J, leaving 16 bases between. The CDR3 contains 15 residues. The CDR3, as DNA: TGTGCCAGCAGCTCCCTTTTCGGGTTTGGAGAGACCCAGTACTTC. Its translation: CASSSLFGFGETQYF.

The J gene is TRBJ1-3, the V gene TRBV7-9; D call uncertain. Germline values: CDR1 SEHNR, CDR2 FQNEAQ (reference sequence). This CDR3 has 16 amino acids. Trimming pared 1 base from V and 7 bases from J, leaving 17 bases between. The chain's CDR3 is CASSLERDALDNTIYF. The CDR3 DNA follows: TGTGCCAGCAGCTTAGAAAGAGACGCCTTAGACAACACCATATATTTT. Combining the CDR3 with reference TRBV7-9 and TRBJ1-3 gives the whole variable domain DTGVSQNPRHKITKRGQNVTFRCDPISEHNRLYWYRQTLGQGPEFLTYFQNEAQLEKSRLLSDRFSAERPKGSFSTLEIQRTEQGDSAMYLCASSLERDALDNTIYFGEGSWLTVV.

V gene TRBV9 combines with J gene TRBJ1-4, with a weak D call TRBD1 (5 bases). Germline CDR1 reads SGDLS; CDR2 reads YYNGEE. This CDR3 has 15 amino acids. The V gene lost 0 bases and the J gene lost 7 bases, with 13 bases spanning the gap. CDR3 sequence reads: CASSVDGGKGEKLFF. CDR3 in DNA: TGTGCCAGCAGCGTAGATGGGGGGAAGGGTGAAAAACTGTTTTTT.

The chain is built from TRBV2 and TRBJ1-1, with 9 nucleotides matching TRBD1. J gave up 3 bases and V 5 bases, and 7 bases lay outside the gene matches. Per the germline V gene, CDR1 is SNHLY and CDR2 is FYNNEI. This CDR3 has 15 residues. CDR3: CASSFTGGEDTEAFF. The CDR3 nucleotides read TGTGCCAGCAGTTTTACAGGGGGCGAGGACACTGAAGCTTTCTTT.

The gene calls are TRBV7-9 and TRBJ2-2; the D is unclear. Deletions cut 5 bases from V and 8 bases from J, with 9 bases between. This CDR3 region has 12 residues. CDR1 and CDR2 (germline): SEHNR, FQNEAQ (reference sequence). CDR3 nucleotides: TGTGCCAGCAGCCCCGATGGGGGGGAGCTGTTTTTT. Amino acids: CASSPDGGELFF.

This chain uses TRBV5-1 with TRBJ1-1; no clear D gene. Trimming removed 1 base from V and 1 base from J, with 5 bases in between. The germline V gene has CDR1 SGHRS and CDR2 YFSETQ. The CDR3 runs 13 residues. CDR3 in amino acids: CASSLKWNTEAFF. In DNA, the CDR3 is TGCGCCAGCAGCTTGAAGTGGAACACTGAAGCTTTCTTT.

The rearrangement uses TRBV11-2 and TRBJ2-7; the D is unclear. CDR3 length: 14 amino acids. Trimming took off 4 bases at V and 3 bases at J, with 13 bases between the two ends. CDR1 is SGHAT, CDR2 FQNNGV, per germline. This CDR3 reads CASSSEAVSYEQYF. The CDR3 DNA reads as TGTGCCAGCAGCTCAGAGGCCGTCAGCTACGAGCAGTACTTC.

The rearrangement uses TRBV10-1 and TRBJ2-2; TRBD1 or TRBD2 may be the D gene (5 bases each). CDR1 and CDR2 (germline): WNHNN, SYGVQD (reference sequence). Trimming shortened V by 6 bases and J by 5 bases, and 7 bases separated the two germline ends. The CDR3 has 12 residues. CDR3 coding DNA: TGCGCCAGCAGAGGGGAGACCGGGGAGCTGTTTTTT. It specifies CASRGETGELFF.

This clone was observed a single time. The gene calls are TRBV27 and TRBJ2-1; 8 bases are shared with TRBD2. V dropped 6 bases and J dropped 4; count of bases not matched to a gene: 8. The CDR3 totals 15 residues. Germline V gives CDR1 MNHEY, CDR2 SMNVEV (reference sequence). The CDR3 DNA reads as TGTGCCAGCAGGTCCGGGACTAGTCGGTACAATGAGCAGTTCTTC. Protein product: CASRSGTSRYNEQFF.

The chain couples TRBV28 to TRBJ2-7; D is perhaps TRBD2 (6 bases). Looked up from germline, CDR1 is MDHEN and CDR2 is SYDVKM. This CDR3 comprises 13 residues. Trimming took 6 bases from V and 3 from J, leaving 12 bases between them. CDR3 amino acids: CASRGGEHYEQYF. The CDR3 coding sequence is TGTGCCAGCAGGGGGGGAGAGCACTACGAGCAGTACTTC.

This chain uses TRBV27 with TRBJ2-1, with 8 bases matching TRBD2. CDR3 length: 15 residues. Unmatched junction bases numbered 5, after V lost 3 bases and J lost 4 bases. Germline lookup yields CDR1 MNHEY and CDR2 SMNVEV (reference sequence). The CDR3, as DNA: TGTGCCAGCAGTTTGGTCACTAGCGGTTACAATGAGCAGTTCTTC. Protein sequence: CASSLVTSGYNEQFF.

V is TRBV28 and J is TRBJ2-5, with 7 bases fitting TRBD2. Per germline, CDR1 MDHEN and CDR2 SYDVKM. Trimming removed 6 bases from V and 1 base from J; junction bases left unmatched: 11. The CDR3 length is 16 residues. Here the CDR3 DNA reads TGTGCCAGCAGCTCTCGGGGCGGGAGAGGCCAAGAGACCCAGTACTTC. This sequence encodes CASSSRGGRGQETQYF.

V is TRBV12-5 and J is TRBJ2-7; TRBD1 agrees at 7 bases. CDR3 length: 14 amino acids. Germline V gene sequence: CDR1 LGHNT, CDR2 FRNRAP. V shed 4 bases and J 4 bases; nucleotides not matched to a gene: 7. The CDR3 loop reads CASGSAGGRYEQYF. For the CDR3, the DNA is TGTGCTAGTGGTTCTGCAGGGGGTAGGTACGAGCAGTACTTC.

V usage is TRBV19 and J usage is TRBJ1-2; TRBD1 might be the D (6 bases). CDR1 is LNHDA and CDR2 is SQIVND in the germline V gene (reference sequence). V lost 8 bases to trimming and J lost 4 bases, with 11 bases between them. CDR3 length equals 12 residues. In nucleotides, the CDR3 is TGTGCCAGTTATCGGGGGCCCTATGGCTACACCTTC. This translates into CASYRGPYGYTF.

This sequence joins TRBV27 and TRBJ1-1; D remains ambiguous. Germline V lookup: CDR1 MNHEY, CDR2 SMNVEV (reference sequence). The CDR3 runs to 13 residues. V lost 3 bases to trimming and J lost 4 bases, with 9 bases between them. This chain's CDR3 is CASSFNGPTEAFF. CDR3 nucleotide sequence: TGTGCCAGCAGTTTTAATGGGCCCACTGAAGCTTTCTTT.

The gene calls are TRBV5-1 and TRBJ2-7; D possibly uses TRBD1 or TRBD2 (6 bases each). V was trimmed by 2 bases and J by 0 bases, leaving 12 bases between them. The CDR3 totals 15 residues. Germline V gene lookup returns CDR1 SGHRS and CDR2 YFSETQ. Here the CDR3 DNA reads TGCGCCAGCAGCTTATCGGGGGCCAGCTCCTACGAGCAGTACTTC. Translated: CASSLSGASSYEQYF. Looking up the rest from reference TRBV5-1 and TRBJ2-7 gives the full variable domain: KAGVTQTPRYLIKTRGQQVTLSCSPISGHRSVSWYQQTPGQGLQFLFEYFSETQRNKGNFPGRFSGRQFSNSRSEMNVSTLELGDSALYLCASSLSGASSYEQYFGPGTRLTVT.

V is TRBV19 and J is TRBJ1-5; TRBD1 matches at 12 bases. Germline CDR1 and CDR2: LNHDA and SQIVND (reference sequence). V dropped 5 bases and J dropped 8; count of bases not matched to a gene: 7. The CDR3 sequence is 15 residues long. The CDR3 sequence: CASSLGTGGAEPQHF. Here the CDR3 DNA reads TGTGCCAGTAGTCTCGGGACAGGGGGCGCGGAGCCCCAGCATTTT. Based on the CDR3 plus reference TRBV19 and TRBJ1-5, the full variable domain is DGGITQSPKYLFRKEGQNVTLSCEQNLNHDAMYWYRQDPGQGLRLIYYSQIVNDFQKGDIAEGYSVSREKKESFPLTVTSAQKNPTAFYLCASSLGTGGAEPQHFGDGTRLSIL.